These 18 T cell receptor beta chains were all obtained from the same sample, sequenced in a study of blood T cell repertoires in COVID-19. Sequencing was performed with immunoSEQ multiplex PCR; in TCRdb, only in-frame clones are kept and a portion is missing. The table records about 100,000 clones, over 65% of them present only once. The material sequenced was peripheral blood. These receptor sequences come from a human donor in a cohort sampled during active COVID-19.

This clone was seen only once. V is TRBV6-1 and J is TRBJ1-2; 7 bases line up with TRBD1. J was trimmed by 7 bases and V by 1 base; bases with no gene match: 3. CDR3 length equals 13 residues. Germline V gene lookup returns CDR1 MNHNS and CDR2 SASEGT. Here the CDR3 reads CASSEGGGLGYTF. The CDR3 coding sequence is TGTGCCAGCAGTGAAGGAGGGGGCCTTGGCTACACCTTC.

The V gene is TRBV7-2, the J gene TRBJ1-6, with a possible D match to TRBD1 (6 bases). The CDR3 has 16 residues. Trimming removed 3 bases at V and 3 bases at J, with 12 bases between. Per germline, CDR1 SGHTA and CDR2 FQGNSA. This CDR3 is CASSFRSRGYNSPLHF. Here the CDR3 DNA reads TGTGCCAGCAGCTTTAGGTCCAGGGGCTATAATTCACCCCTCCACTTT.

The chain combines TRBV5-5 with TRBJ1-3; maybe TRBD1 (6 bases). The CDR3 extends over 17 amino acids. The germline V gene has CDR1 SGHKS and CDR2 YYEKEE (reference sequence). V shed 0 bases and J shed 0 bases, with 13 bases lying between them. CDR3 in amino acids: CASSLGGPIHSGNTIYF. The DNA for the CDR3 is TGTGCCAGCAGCTTGGGGGGGCCTATTCACTCTGGAAACACCATATATTTT.

This chain joins TRBV9 and TRBJ2-2; D gene ambiguous. V was pared by 1 base and J by 2 bases, with 6 bases between. There are 14 residues in the CDR3. Germline values: CDR1 SGDLS, CDR2 YYNGEE. The CDR3 loop is CASSVLDNTGELFF. The CDR3 nucleotides read TGTGCCAGCAGCGTACTAGATAACACCGGGGAGCTGTTTTTT. The full variable domain, its missing parts supplied by reference TRBV9 and TRBJ2-2, is DSGVTQTPKHLITATGQRVTLRCSPRSGDLSVYWYQQSLDQGLQFLIQYYNGEERAKGNILERFSAQQFPDLHSELNLSSLELGDSALYFCASSVLDNTGELFFGEGSRLTVL.

CDR3 nucleotides: TGTGCCAGCAAAGACCGGGATGAAAAACTGTTTTTT. Translated, it gives CASKDRDEKLFF. The chain recombines TRBV7-9 with TRBJ1-4; D is undetermined. Germline CDR1 is SEHNR and CDR2 is FQNEAQ (reference sequence). The CDR3 consists of 12 residues. Deletions cut 7 bases from V and 6 bases from J, with 9 bases between. Full variable domain (outside the CDR3, taken from reference TRBV7-9 and TRBJ1-4): DTGVSQNPRHKITKRGQNVTFRCDPISEHNRLYWYRQTLGQGPEFLTYFQNEAQLEKSRLLSDRFSAERPKGSFSTLEIQRTEQGDSAMYLCASKDRDEKLFFGSGTQLSVL.

This chain uses TRBV4-1 with TRBJ1-1, with D perhaps matching TRBD1 (5 bases). V lost 4 bases and J 3 bases, leaving 12 bases between the germline ends. The germline V gene encodes CDR1 MGHRA and CDR2 YSYEKL. The CDR3 is made up of 14 amino acids. The CDR3: CASSPRVKDTEAFF. CDR3 DNA: TGCGCCAGCAGCCCCAGGGTCAAGGACACTGAAGCTTTCTTT.

V usage is TRBV7-3 and J usage is TRBJ2-3; D gene ambiguous. The V end was cut by 0 bases, the J end by 3 bases, with 10 bases between. CDR3 length equals 15 residues. CDR1 and CDR2 (germline): SGHTA, FQGTGA. The CDR3 here is CASSLTQTRTDTQYF. CDR3 DNA sequence: TGTGCCAGCAGCTTAACACAGACCAGGACAGATACGCAGTATTTT.

CDR3 DNA sequence: TGTGCCAGCAGCTTAGGGACTAGCACATGGTCCCAGTACTTC. Its translation: CASSLGTSTWSQYF. The chain carries TRBV13 and TRBJ2-5; TRBD2 matches at 7 bases. With 0 bases clipped from V and 9 bases from J, the junction kept 7 bases outside the gene matches. Germline CDR1 is PRHDT and CDR2 is FYEKMQ (reference sequence). The CDR3 length is 14 residues.

The chain is built from TRBV6-6 and TRBJ1-6; a weak D match, TRBD1 (6 bases). CDR1 and CDR2 from the germline V gene are MNHNY and SVGAGI (reference sequence). The CDR3 contains 16 residues. The V end was cut by 2 bases, the J end by 3 bases, with 11 bases between. Here the CDR3 DNA reads TGTGCCAGCAGTTACGAGGGGGTCGGCTATAATTCACCCCTCCACTTT. Protein: CASSYEGVGYNSPLHF.

The V and J genes are TRBV5-6 and TRBJ2-1; a weak D match, TRBD2 (5 bases). The germline V gene encodes CDR1 SGHDT and CDR2 YYEEEE. The CDR3 covers 16 residues. Trimming shortened V by 0 bases and J by 2 bases, and 12 bases separated the two germline ends. The CDR3 coding sequence is TGTGCCAGCAGCTTGGCCAGAGCGGCAGCCTACAATGAGCAGTTCTTC. Translation: CASSLARAAAYNEQFF. Full variable domain (remainder filled in from reference TRBV5-6 and TRBJ2-1): DAGVTQSPTHLIKTRGQQVTLRCSPKSGHDTVSWYQQALGQGPQFIFQYYEEEERQRGNFPDRFSGHQFPNYSSELNVNALLLGDSALYLCASSLARAAAYNEQFFGPGTRLTVL.

This chain links TRBV6-2 or TRBV6-3 with TRBJ2-1; TRBD1 is a possible D gene (5 bases). V lost 0 bases, J lost 6 bases, and 12 bases lay in between. CDR3 size: 15 residues. Per the germline V gene, CDR1 is MNHEY and CDR2 is SVGEGT. The CDR3 region has the DNA TGTGCCAGCAGTTACTCTCACTTGACAGCCAATGAGCAGTTCTTC. This codes for CASSYSHLTANEQFF.

The genes are TRBV4-3 and TRBJ1-2, with TRBD1 identical over 9 bases. Germline CDR1 and CDR2: LGHNA and YSLEER. The CDR3 loop spans 15 amino acids. V was clipped by 4 bases and J by 2 bases; unmatched bases: 5. The CDR3 DNA sequence: TGCGCCAGCAGCCGCCGGGGACAGGGAAACTATGGCTACACCTTC. Its translation: CASSRRGQGNYGYTF.

This CDR3 is CASSFGQYNYGYTF. CDR3 nucleotides: TGTGCCAGCAGCTTCGGACAGTATAACTATGGCTACACCTTC. The chain has TRBV5-6 and TRBJ1-2; perhaps TRBD1 as D (6 bases). The CDR3 length is 14 residues. Germline V lookup: CDR1 SGHDT, CDR2 YYEEEE. V gave up 2 bases and J gave up 1 base, with 9 bases separating them.

This sequence joins TRBV12-3 or TRBV12-4 and TRBJ2-5; the D is unclear. This CDR3 region has 13 residues. V was pared by 2 bases and J by 4 bases, with 8 bases between. CDR3 loop: CASSLRASETQYF. In DNA form, the CDR3 reads TGTGCCAGCAGTTTACGAGCGTCAGAGACCCAGTACTTC.

CDR3 DNA: TGTGCCAGTCGCCGAGGGGGTCTCAACGAGCAGTACTTC. It specifies CASRRGGLNEQYF. V gene TRBV7-9 combines with J gene TRBJ2-7; TRBD1 might be the D (6 bases). Trimming pared 9 bases from V and 5 bases from J, leaving 17 bases between. CDR1 is SEHNR, CDR2 FQNEAQ, per germline (reference sequence). The CDR3 loop spans 13 amino acids.

This chain joins TRBV11-2 and TRBJ2-7; 8 bases map to TRBD2. CDR3 length equals 14 residues. Germline CDR1 and CDR2: SGHAT and FQNNGV. Trimming took 4 bases from V and 2 from J; bases not matched to a gene: 4. CDR3 sequence reads: CASSWERGTYEQYF. CDR3 sequence (DNA): TGTGCCAGCAGCTGGGAGCGGGGGACCTACGAGCAGTACTTC. Supplemented by reference TRBV11-2 and TRBJ2-7, the full variable domain reads EAGVAQSPRYKIIEKRQSVAFWCNPISGHATLYWYQQILGQGPKLLIQFQNNGVVDDSQLPKDRFSAERLKGVDSTLKIQPAKLEDSAVYLCASSWERGTYEQYFGPGTRLTVT.

This clone occurred once. The chain employs TRBV6-5 and TRBJ1-6; D might be TRBD1 (6 bases). There are 16 residues in the CDR3. Germline loops: CDR1 MNHEY, CDR2 SVGAGI. V was cut by 0 bases and J by 5 bases, with 11 bases left in between. As DNA, the CDR3 is TGTGCCAGCAGTTACTCGAGTCAGGGGAATAATTCACCCCTCCACTTT. Translating it yields CASSYSSQGNNSPLHF.

The rearrangement links TRBV7-8 to TRBJ2-5, with TRBD2 matching over 10 bases. V was pared by 6 bases and J by 12 bases, with 10 bases of the junction left unmatched. This CDR3 has 13 amino acids. CDR1 is SGHVS and CDR2 is FQNEAQ in the germline V gene. CDR3 in amino acids: CASRPTLAGIEYF. The CDR3 DNA is TGTGCCAGCAGACCTACACTAGCGGGGATAGAGTACTTC.